The 22 T cell receptor beta chains below come from one sample, sequenced in a study of blood T cell repertoires in COVID-19. Using immunoSEQ multiplex PCR, the repertoire was profiled, and TCRdb retains in-frame clones only, with some absent. The table has about 89,000 clones, roughly 87% seen once; the top ten hold approximately 15%. The sequencing sample was made of peripheral blood. The receptors shown here come from a male donor with acute or convalescent COVID-19.

The chain combines TRBV2 with TRBJ1-2; the D is unclear. Germline CDR1 and CDR2: SNHLY and FYNNEI. V gave up 4 bases and J gave up 7 bases, with 10 bases separating them. This CDR3 has 12 amino acids. The CDR3 here is CASSAYVSGYTF. The CDR3 nucleotides read TGTGCCAGCAGTGCGTATGTATCTGGCTACACCTTC.

The J gene is TRBJ2-3, the V gene TRBV5-4; 8 nucleotides match TRBD2. CDR3 length: 17 amino acids. Germline-derived CDR1 and CDR2 are SGHNT and YYREEE (reference sequence). J gave up 8 bases and V 4 bases, and 18 bases lay outside the gene matches. The CDR3 region is CASSDLAGGPVSSTQYF. DNA for the CDR3: TGTGCCAGCAGCGACTTGGCGGGGGGCCCCGTCAGTTCTACGCAGTATTTT.

The V and J genes are TRBV30 and TRBJ2-2; D is uncertain. The CDR3 spans 14 residues. V was trimmed by 7 bases and J by 5 bases, leaving 17 bases between them. Germline V CDR1 and CDR2: GTSNPN, SVGIG (reference sequence). The CDR3 is CASLIRSGTGELFF. The CDR3, as DNA: TGTGCCTCCCTCATACGTTCCGGGACCGGGGAGCTGTTTTTT.

This clone was picked up one time. The chain carries TRBV5-1 and TRBJ1-1; 9 nucleotides align to TRBD1. The CDR3 extends over 14 amino acids. V shed 4 bases, J shed 5 bases, and the junction held 6 bases outside the gene matches. The germline gives CDR1 SGHRS, CDR2 YFSETQ. CDR3 region: CASSRGQGNTEAFF. The CDR3 DNA follows: TGCGCCAGCAGCCGGGGACAGGGAAATACTGAAGCTTTCTTT.

The chain uses TRBV5-1 and TRBJ1-4; D possibly corresponds to TRBD1 (5 bases). Germline V gene data show CDR1 as SGHRS and CDR2 as YFSETQ. The length of the CDR3 is 12 residues. Trimming removed 3 bases at V and 8 bases at J, with 8 bases between. The CDR3 nucleotides are TGCGCCAGCAGCTCGGGGGACGAAAAACTGTTTTTT. Its protein product is CASSSGDEKLFF.

The genes are TRBV4-1 and TRBJ2-7, with TRBD2 identical over 7 bases. Trimming at V came to 3 bases and at J to 6 bases, leaving 14 bases not matched to a gene. CDR1 and CDR2 (germline): MGHRA, YSYEKL. The length of the CDR3 is 16 residues. CDR3 coding DNA: TGCGCCAGCAGCCAGGAACGGACCTTGGGGAGGGCCGAGCAGTACTTC. This gives the protein CASSQERTLGRAEQYF.

The chain recombines TRBV10-3 with TRBJ2-5, with 10 bases aligning to TRBD1. Trimming removed 3 bases from V and 4 bases from J; junction bases left unmatched: 2. From germline, CDR1 is ENHRY and CDR2 SYGVKD. The CDR3 runs to 14 residues. CDR3 nucleotide sequence: TGTGCCATCAGTGAAGGGACAGGGGCAGAGACCCAGTACTTC. Protein sequence: CAISEGTGAETQYF.

The V and J genes are TRBV9 and TRBJ2-3; D is undetermined. Trimming cost V 1 base and J 4 bases, with 10 bases left between them. The CDR3 covers 14 residues. Germline loops: CDR1 SGDLS, CDR2 YYNGEE. CDR3 region: CASSVRASPDTQYF. The CDR3 nucleotides are TGTGCCAGCAGCGTAAGAGCATCTCCAGATACGCAGTATTTT.

The V and J genes are TRBV19 and TRBJ1-5; 7 nucleotides line up with TRBD1. Germline loops: CDR1 LNHDA, CDR2 SQIVND (reference sequence). V shed 2 bases and J 3 bases; nucleotides not matched to a gene: 10. CDR3 length equals 17 residues. The CDR3 DNA is TGTGCCAGTAGTATATGGCGGGGGGACAGCAACAATCAGCCCCAGCATTTT. Amino acids: CASSIWRGDSNNQPQHF. Full variable domain (remainder filled in from reference TRBV19 and TRBJ1-5): DGGITQSPKYLFRKEGQNVTLSCEQNLNHDAMYWYRQDPGQGLRLIYYSQIVNDFQKGDIAEGYSVSREKKESFPLTVTSAQKNPTAFYLCASSIWRGDSNNQPQHFGDGTRLSIL.

The V and J genes are TRBV19 and TRBJ1-1, with unresolved D. CDR3 length equals 14 residues. V lost 6 bases and J lost 2, with 13 bases in between. The germline gives CDR1 LNHDA, CDR2 SQIVND (reference sequence). The CDR3 reads CASSTGGDNTEAFF. As DNA, the CDR3 is TGTGCCAGTAGCACCGGAGGAGATAACACTGAAGCTTTCTTT.

The rearrangement uses TRBV5-1 and TRBJ2-2; D is perhaps TRBD1 (6 bases). CDR3 length: 14 residues. V was clipped by 3 bases and J by 6 bases, with 12 bases between them. Germline V gene lookup returns CDR1 SGHRS and CDR2 YFSETQ. The CDR3 sequence: CASSSIQGPGELFF. CDR3 nucleotide sequence: TGCGCCAGCAGCTCAATACAGGGCCCCGGGGAGCTGTTTTTT.

V is TRBV30 and J is TRBJ2-5; a weak D match, TRBD1 (5 bases). The CDR3 covers 11 residues. The germline gives CDR1 GTSNPN, CDR2 SVGIG (reference sequence). V lost 2 bases and J lost 5, with 6 bases in between. The CDR3 region is CAWSPGETQYF. In DNA form, the CDR3 reads TGTGCCTGGAGTCCAGGGGAGACCCAGTACTTC.

The gene calls are TRBV2 and TRBJ1-2, with D uncertain. The CDR3 extends over 14 amino acids. Germline V gives CDR1 SNHLY, CDR2 FYNNEI. Trimming shortened V by 3 bases and J by 9 bases, and 17 bases separated the two germline ends. DNA of the CDR3: TGTGCCAGCAGTGATAGGACTGAACGCTTCCGCTACACCTTC. Translated, it gives CASSDRTERFRYTF.

This chain connects TRBV28 to TRBJ1-4, with TRBD1 identical over 8 bases. The germline V gene has CDR1 MDHEN and CDR2 SYDVKM. The CDR3 spans 15 residues. V was clipped by 5 bases and J by 7 bases; unmatched bases: 9. CDR3 sequence (DNA): TGTGCCAGCAGTCCGGAGACAGGGGCGGGTGAAAAACTGTTTTTT. Its protein product is CASSPETGAGEKLFF.

The chain recombines TRBV27 with TRBJ2-3, with 8 nucleotides matching TRBD2. CDR3 length: 15 amino acids. Trimming took 8 bases from V and 4 from J; bases not matched to a gene: 11. CDR1 is MNHEY and CDR2 is SMNVEV in the germline V gene (reference sequence). The CDR3 spells CASRARGGGSDTQYF. The CDR3 bases are TGTGCCAGCCGAGCCAGGGGCGGGGGGTCAGATACGCAGTATTTT.

This chain connects TRBV5-5 to TRBJ1-6; D may be TRBD1 (6 bases). Germline CDR1 is SGHKS and CDR2 is YYEKEE (reference sequence). Trimming cost V 4 bases and J 8 bases, with 19 bases left between them. This CDR3 is 16 amino acids long. DNA of the CDR3: TGTGCCAGCAGCCCTAGGGGGTCAGGGGTGGATTCACCCCTCCACTTT. Its translation is CASSPRGSGVDSPLHF. The complete variable domain, with remaining parts taken from reference TRBV5-5 and TRBJ1-6, reads DAGVTQSPTHLIKTRGQQVTLRCSPISGHKSVSWYQQVLGQGPQFIFQYYEKEERGRGNFPDRFSARQFPNYSSELNVNALLLGDSALYLCASSPRGSGVDSPLHFGNGTRLTVT.

The CDR3 sequence: CASRAGGADFSPLHF. DNA for the CDR3: TGTGCCAGCAGAGCGGGGGGCGCTGATTTCTCACCCCTCCACTTT. This chain connects TRBV27 to TRBJ1-6, with D possibly being TRBD1 (6 bases). The V end was cut by 6 bases, the J end by 10 bases, with 19 bases between. There are 15 residues in the CDR3. The germline V gene encodes CDR1 MNHEY and CDR2 SMNVEV (reference sequence).

V and J are TRBV7-2 and TRBJ2-4; weak D call: TRBD2 (6 bases). Germline CDR1 is SGHTA and CDR2 is FQGNSA. This CDR3 comprises 15 residues. V shed 1 base and J shed 0 bases, with 7 bases lying between them. The CDR3 DNA sequence: TGTGCCAGCAGCTTAGGGGGGGTAGCCAAAAACATTCAGTACTTC. Translation gives CASSLGGVAKNIQYF.

The chain carries TRBV5-6 and TRBJ2-6; D is possibly TRBD1 (6 bases). This CDR3 region has 15 residues. V was shortened by 4 bases and J by 0 bases, with 8 bases between the two germline ends. The germline gives CDR1 SGHDT, CDR2 YYEEEE. DNA for the CDR3: TGTGCCAGCAGCCGGACAGACTCTGGGGCCAACGTCCTGACTTTC. Protein: CASSRTDSGANVLTF.

The rearrangement joins TRBV3-1 (or the pseudogene TRBV3-2) to TRBJ2-7, with a possible D match to TRBD1 (6 bases). With 0 bases removed from V and 6 bases from J, the gap between germline ends came to 9 bases. Germline CDR1 and CDR2: LGHDT and YNNKEL (reference sequence). The CDR3 spans 13 residues. The DNA of the CDR3 is TGTGCCAGCAGCCAAGAAGTCAGGGGCGAGCAGTACTTC. This codes for CASSQEVRGEQYF.

The genes are TRBV24-1 and TRBJ2-7, with D maybe TRBD1 (6 bases). The CDR3 contains 12 residues. Trimming cost V 5 bases and J 6 bases, with 10 bases left between them. CDR1 is KGHDR and CDR2 is SFDVKD in the germline V gene. In DNA form, the CDR3 reads TGTGCCACCAGTGGCAGGGGTGGCGAGCAGTACTTC. Translating it yields CATSGRGGEQYF.

This clone was observed a single time. This chain joins TRBV28 and TRBJ1-6; tentatively, D is TRBD1 (6 bases). Germline V lookup: CDR1 MDHEN, CDR2 SYDVKM. The CDR3 length is 15 residues. The germline V and J ends were trimmed by 6 bases and 7 bases, with 16 bases remaining between them. The CDR3 is CASRSGGAWNSPLHF. As DNA, the CDR3 is TGTGCCAGCAGGTCCGGGGGGGCATGGAATTCACCCCTCCACTTT.